A selection of T cell receptor beta chains follows, all from one sample in a study of blood T cell repertoires in COVID-19. Here immunoSEQ multiplex PCR was the method, and the copy in TCRdb shows in-frame clones only, minus some. Among roughly 280,000 clones, around nine tenths were seen once, and the ten largest hold 1.9%. Sequenced input: PBMCs or T cells enriched from blood (not recorded which). The receptors were gathered from a woman aged 55-69 years who had recovered from COVID-19. CDR3s include the opening cysteine and the closing phenylalanine or tryptophan.

length,V,CDR3
15,TRBV6-5,CASSATGATIEPQHF
17,TRBV3-1/TRBV3-2,CASSQVGAGSRGYGYTF
12,TRBV15,CATSPRRAEAFF
16,TRBV6-5,CASSSPSSGGTYEQYF
11,TRBV5-6,CASSREETQYF
18,TRBV5-1,CASSLMGLRGRGNSPLHF
14,TRBV28,CASSLTGGHQPQHF
14,TRBV5-1,CASSLASSPGELFF
16,TRBV7-2,CASSLDGTSVYNEQFF
14,TRBV10-1,CASSEGGQRDEAFF
19,TRBV10-3,CAISEILAGGDPSRNEQFF
15,TRBV2,CASSGPGQGGETQYF
18,TRBV27,CASSSSSRTSGLYNEQFF
15,TRBV19,CASSPWDSANTEAFF
14,TRBV4-1,CASSSPTGGTEAFF
17,TRBV5-1,CASSSIQGANMNTEAFF
13,TRBV10-1,CASSESLYQPQHF
14,TRBV30,CAWRDPGGGAKLFF
12,TRBV28,CASSSNYNEQFF
14,TRBV6-5,CASSYTGLSYEQYF
12,TRBV10-1,CASSAGYAEAFF
15,TRBV5-1,CASSLLLAGSDTQYF
16,TRBV29-1,CSVVGLMGQDRGELFF
14,TRBV5-8,CASSLSISGNTIYF
15,TRBV11-3,CASSLLAGVGTEAFF
14,TRBV7-8,CASSPSTGSEKLFF
15,TRBV19,CASSALGGSINEQFF
13,TRBV7-8,CASSTNRGDGYTF
16,TRBV9,CASSVRDSMAGETQYF
13,TRBV19,CASKDRVNTEAFF
15,TRBV2,CASSDVGAGTDTQYF
13,TRBV6-5,CASSTPGGGTQYF
15,TRBV7-2,CASSQGGFRGTEAFF
18,TRBV18,CASSPPSGRPSSYNEQFF
17,TRBV3-1/TRBV3-2,CASSRGGGQGLNQPQHF
18,TRBV4-1,CASSLYTSSGGYTGELFF
13,TRBV30,CAWSLSVPPEAFF
16,TRBV10-1,CASSEPAQSYNSPLHF
14,TRBV7-9,CATKNQQGTGELFF
16,TRBV10-3,CATTAKRGHSNQPQHF
17,TRBV30,CAWSTPSLPQGAGGYTF
13,TRBV30,CAWTKLAGEEQFF
13,TRBV10-1,CASSSGQGYEQYF
14,TRBV3-1/TRBV3-2,CASSRSLAEETQYF
12,TRBV11-2,CASSGPGETQYF
14,TRBV27,CASSLSRRVLFYTF
15,TRBV5-1,CASSPVSGGNSPLHF